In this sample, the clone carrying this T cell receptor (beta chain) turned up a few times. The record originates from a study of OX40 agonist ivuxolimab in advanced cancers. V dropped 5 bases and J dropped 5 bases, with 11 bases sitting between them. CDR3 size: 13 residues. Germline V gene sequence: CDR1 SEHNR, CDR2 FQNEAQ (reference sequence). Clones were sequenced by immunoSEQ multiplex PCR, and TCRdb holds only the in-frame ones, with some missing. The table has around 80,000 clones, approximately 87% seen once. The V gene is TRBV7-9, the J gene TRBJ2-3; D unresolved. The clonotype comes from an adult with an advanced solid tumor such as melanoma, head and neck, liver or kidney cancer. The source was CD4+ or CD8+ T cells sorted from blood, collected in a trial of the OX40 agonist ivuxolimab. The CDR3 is CASSPLYRDTQYF. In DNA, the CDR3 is TGTGCCAGCAGCCCCCTATACCGAGATACGCAGTATTTT.